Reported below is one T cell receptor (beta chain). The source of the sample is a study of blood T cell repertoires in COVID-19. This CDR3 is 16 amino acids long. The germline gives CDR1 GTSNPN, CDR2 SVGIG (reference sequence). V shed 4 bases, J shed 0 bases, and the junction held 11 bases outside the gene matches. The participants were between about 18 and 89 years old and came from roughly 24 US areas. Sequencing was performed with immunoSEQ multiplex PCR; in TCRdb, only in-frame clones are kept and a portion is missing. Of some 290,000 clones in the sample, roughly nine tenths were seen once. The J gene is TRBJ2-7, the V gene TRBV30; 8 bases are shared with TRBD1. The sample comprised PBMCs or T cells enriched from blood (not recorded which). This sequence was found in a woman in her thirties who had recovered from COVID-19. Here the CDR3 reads CAWKGQGARFSYEQYF. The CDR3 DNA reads TGTGCCTGGAAAGGGCAGGGGGCGCGTTTCTCCTACGAGCAGTACTTC.